The source of this TCR beta chain is a study of blood T cell repertoires in COVID-19. Study-level background: Whether acute or convalescent, the COVID-19 samples came from the United States, Italy and Spain. The cDNA or gDNA used as material had been derived from T cells, B-cell-depleted T cells, or PBMCs.

Per the original data handling: Amplified reference gene primers provided the basis for estimating nucleated cell counts. Using immunoSEQ multiplex PCR, the repertoire was profiled, and TCRdb retains in-frame clones only, with some absent. That table supplies the V and J calls and clone size; D and trimming were determined from the DNA. The sample has approximately 90,000 clones; 75% to 90% are singletons. This clone was seen just once. The CDR3 runs 15 residues. V shed 2 bases, J shed 7 bases, and the junction held 9 bases outside the gene matches. Germline CDR1 is SGDLS and CDR2 is YYNGEE. The sequencing input was peripheral blood. J is TRBJ2-1 and V is TRBV9, with 7 bases lining up with TRBD2. This TCR came from a man older than 75 with active or convalescent COVID-19. The CDR3 sequence is CASSVMGRVWNEQFF. CDR3 DNA: TGTGCCAGCAGCGTGATGGGGAGGGTGTGGAATGAGCAGTTCTTC.